This T cell receptor (beta chain) was recorded in a study of T cell repertoires in cytomegalovirus infection. On the study more broadly: The authors used CMV epitopes that were HLA-C-restricted (recently identified) and HLA-B-restricted (well studied).

A word on this clonotype: The antigen remains undetermined. One end of the junction does not line up with germline, which may come from a read error.

Findings and caveats of the study: Dominant in the ex vivo response were TCR beta clonotypes restricted by HLA-C and specific for CMV.

TCRdb re-analysed the reads in MiXCR, keeping a single row per CDR3 protein. Among 900,000 to 950,000 distinct CDR3 sequences listed, 25% to 40% were seen once. The CDR3 has 12 residues. In germline, CDR1 is MNHNS, CDR2 SASEGT. This TCR derives from a human donor in good health (CMV status not recorded). Some clones in this sample may be carry-over from other donors' samples. V gene TRBV6-1 combines with J gene TRBJ1-2, with D perhaps TRBD1 (5 bases). Sequenced here: cultured CD8+ T cells from PBMCs, sampled from culture after CMV antigen stimulation. This chain's CDR3 is CVSSPGFLGYTF. CDR3 DNA sequence: TGTGTCAGCAGTCCAGGGTTTCTAGGCTACACCTTC.